This passage covers 9 T cell receptor beta chains from one sample sequenced in a study of identical twins. TCRdb analysed the 5' RACE reads with MiXCR anew, one entry per CDR3 protein. The table shows around 370,000 distinct CDR3 sequences, with roughly 10% occurring only once. The specimen was naive T cells sorted from blood. These receptors came from a woman between 45 and 60 years old in good health.

This chain connects TRBV5-1 to TRBJ1-2, with TRBD1 matching 7 bases. The CDR3 has 15 residues. The ends lost 1 base at V and 4 bases at J; junction bases unmatched: 7. Germline V gives CDR1 SGHRS, CDR2 YFSETQ. CDR3 protein: CASSLRQGSIYGYTF. In nucleotides, the CDR3 is TGCGCCAGCAGCTTGAGACAGGGTAGTATCTATGGCTACACCTTC. The entire variable domain, with the rest obtained from reference TRBV5-1 and TRBJ1-2, is as follows: KAGVTQTPRYLIKTRGQQVTLSCSPISGHRSVSWYQQTPGQGLQFLFEYFSETQRNKGNFPGRFSGRQFSNSRSEMNVSTLELGDSALYLCASSLRQGSIYGYTFGSGTRLTVV.

This clonotype was counted at least ten times. The chain recombines TRBV5-6 with TRBJ2-3; D not certain. The germline gives CDR1 SGHDT, CDR2 YYEEEE. V was cut by 2 bases and J by 8 bases, with 6 bases left in between. The CDR3 runs 11 residues. The CDR3 DNA follows: TGTGCCAGCAGCTTAAGCAGTACGCAGTATTTT. Translating it yields CASSLSSTQYF. Filled out from reference TRBV5-6 and TRBJ2-3, the complete variable domain reads DAGVTQSPTHLIKTRGQQVTLRCSPKSGHDTVSWYQQALGQGPQFIFQYYEEEERQRGNFPDRFSGHQFPNYSSELNVNALLLGDSALYLCASSLSSTQYFGPGTRLTVL.

This clonotype was found a few times. The gene calls are TRBV2 and TRBJ1-3, with 9 nucleotides matching TRBD1. In germline, CDR1 is SNHLY, CDR2 FYNNEI. Trimming at V came to 0 bases and at J to 4 bases, leaving 1 base not matched to a gene. The length of the CDR3 is 15 residues. In nucleotides, the CDR3 is TGTGCCAGCAGTGAAGCGACAGGGGGAGGAAACACCATATATTTT. Translated, it gives CASSEATGGGNTIYF.

This clonotype was seen many times. The genes are TRBV5-1 and TRBJ2-1; the D is unclear. With 2 bases removed from V and 15 bases from J, the gap between germline ends came to 21 bases. This CDR3 is built from 14 residues. CDR1 is SGHRS, CDR2 YFSETQ, per germline. The CDR3 sequence is CASSFSLIWGLAFF. CDR3 DNA: TGCGCCAGCAGCTTTTCTTTAATCTGGGGTTTGGCGTTCTTC.

The genes are TRBV6-6 and TRBJ2-3; TRBD2 agrees at 8 bases. The CDR3 extends over 14 amino acids. The V and J ends lost 11 bases and 0 bases, in that order; junction bases with no gene match: 7. Per the germline V gene, CDR1 is MNHNY and CDR2 is SVGAGI (reference sequence). CDR3 in DNA: TGTGCCTCCCAGCGGGAGTTGAGCACAGATACGCAGTATTTT. This translates into CASQRELSTDTQYF.

In this sample, this clonotype turned up many times. This chain connects TRBV20-1 to TRBJ2-1, with 14 bases identical to TRBD2. From germline, CDR1 is DFQATT and CDR2 SNEGSKA (reference sequence). This CDR3 has 14 residues. CDR3 sequence reads: CSGGLAGGWNEQFF. Written as DNA, the CDR3 is TGCAGCGGAGGACTAGCGGGAGGTTGGAATGAGCAGTTCTTC.

The CDR3 is CASSLEGTGGSYEQYF. For the CDR3, the DNA is TGTGCCAGCAGTTTAGAGGGGACAGGGGGCTCCTACGAGCAGTACTTC. The V and J genes are TRBV27 and TRBJ2-7; the match to TRBD1 covers 11 bases. Trimming took 2 bases from V and 0 from J; bases not matched to a gene: 3. This CDR3 is built from 16 residues. The V gene's germline CDR1 is MNHEY and CDR2 SMNVEV (reference sequence).

This clonotype was observed a few times. The V call is TRBV7-8, the J call TRBJ2-4; 11 bases match TRBD2. From germline, CDR1 is SGHVS and CDR2 FQNEAQ. This CDR3 is built from 17 residues. Unmatched junction bases numbered 3, after V lost 2 bases and J lost 0 bases. The CDR3 loop reads CASSLWTSGLAKNIQYF. The CDR3 DNA sequence: TGTGCCAGCAGCTTATGGACTAGCGGGTTAGCCAAAAACATTCAGTACTTC.

This clonotype was found a few times. The CDR3 here is CASSLESGGASETQYF. CDR3 nucleotide sequence: TGCGCCAGCAGCTTGGAGTCAGGGGGCGCGTCAGAGACCCAGTACTTC. The chain has TRBV5-1 and TRBJ2-5; 8 nucleotides match TRBD1. Trimming cost V 0 bases and J 4 bases; bases outside gene matches: 8. The CDR3 length is 16 residues. Germline CDR1 and CDR2: SGHRS and YFSETQ.